This T cell receptor beta chain was captured by sequencing in a study of T cell responses to AZD1222 COVID-19 vaccine (dated by TCRdb to about 2021). Regarding the study in general: AZD1222 recipients with second doses at about 4 weeks or about 12 weeks were pooled, because spike-specific TCR depth and breadth did not differ between schedules. Trial participants were enrolled by age into 18-55, 56-69 and 70-plus year subgroups, with roughly 160, 29 and 62 TCR-sequenced participants respectively. TCR sequencing was performed for approximately 240 trial participants, of whom roughly 200 were given two doses of AZD1222 and approximately 25 were given two doses of MenACWY control vaccine.

With respect to this clone: The antigen it recognizes is unknown. No base-level quality is on record; no much larger clone is a single base apart.

Overall study results and their limits: Reportedly, close to half of the unique spike-specific TCRs recognized epitopes lying outside the regions that are mutated in the B.1.351 and B.1.1.7 variants. No day 14 peak-response samples were available, so repertoires were characterized only after the peak T cell response. CD4 TCRs associated with the vaccine covered the entire spike protein, and the dominant responses were in regions 160-218 and 743-854. After two AZD1222 doses, both the breadth and the depth of spike-specific TCRs were significantly higher than at day 0 and than in MenACWY recipients. Conclusions about previously exposed vaccinees are limited, since just six AZD1222 recipients were seropositive for SARS-CoV-2 at baseline. The 56-69-year group was small, and its depth increase did not reach significance, likely because of low power. Most participants were white British and females outnumbered males, and the authors suggested that clonal diversity may have been underestimated.

The CDR3 regions of human TCRbeta chains were analyzed by immunosequencing. Concerning the study's data processing: Repertoire TCRs were matched against a reference library of SARS-CoV-2-specific TCRs generated with the MIRA antigen-specificity platform. Breadth meant the fraction of unique TCRs that were SARS-CoV-2-associated, whereas depth meant the fraction of total T cells that were SARS-CoV-2-associated. Using the MIRA data, every spike-specific TCR was mapped to the spike region that the TCR reacted to and assigned to either a CD4 or a CD8 class. Log10-transformed breadth and depth values were compared by one-way ANOVA with Sidak's multiple comparisons tests. TCRdb's version of the immuneACCESS table is confined to in-frame rearrangements and falls short of the full clone set. An unresolved V gene accounts for under half of the shortfall where checked; the remainder is of unknown origin. V and J calls and clone size are copied from that table; D and trimming were computed from the DNA. In all, the sample holds some 120,000 clones, and roughly 90% of those were seen once. The leading ten clones occupy roughly 1.5% of the sample.

This sample's time point label indicates: baseline before first vaccination. Samples from vaccinated people were obtained from the UK trials COV001 and COV002, which included a single-blind randomized controlled phase 2/3 trial of AZD1222 (ChAdOx1 nCoV-19) in healthy adults. For TCRbeta chain sequencing, PBMC samples from trial participants were taken at day 0 and at day 28 after the second dose. The germline V gene encodes CDR1 SGHRS and CDR2 YFSETQ. The CDR3, cysteine through phenylalanine, is 14 amino acids long. CDR3 DNA is the only sequence kept; it has 42 bases, read in frame from the first base. V and J are truncated by 0 bases and 4 bases respectively, leaving an intervening sequence of 7 bases.

This receptor was obtained from an adult in good health. This chain joins TRBV5-1 to TRBJ1-4; a confident D gene designation cannot be given. The sample was peripheral blood, taken on day 0 of AZD1222 vaccination. The sequenced DNA: TGCGCCAGCAGCTTGGGTATTAATAATGAAAAACTGTTTTTT. Its protein is CASSLGINNEKLFF.